The entry below describes one T cell receptor beta chain. Its antigen is as yet unknown. UMIs and sample barcodes were carried by the TCR alpha and TCR beta cDNA libraries that 5'RACE produced using constant-segment primers. TCRdb re-called the 5' RACE reads with MiXCR, one entry per CDR3 protein. Of around 300,000 distinct CDR3 sequences listed, roughly an eighth are singletons. The CDR3 extends over 15 amino acids. Germline assignment: CDR1 SGHRS and CDR2 YFSETQ. V shed 3 bases, J shed 6 bases, and the junction held 8 bases outside the gene matches. The sample comes from a study of T-cell memory formation after mild COVID-19. The wider study: TCR clusters showed largely donor specificity. Study-level findings and limits: Prior to infection, memory already included some responding clones, suggesting cross-reactive memory joined. While clones contracting from day 15 to 85 were balanced between CD4 and CD8, later expanders leaned CD4+.

This chain connects TRBV5-1 to TRBJ1-5, with TRBD1 matching over 8 bases. The specimen was PBMCs or a T cell subset sorted from them (not recorded which). This receptor was identified in a young man who had mild COVID-19 (a few samples of this study predate the infection). Cell type and time point are not known. In DNA, the CDR3 is TGCGCCAGCAGCTCCCAGGGGGCGCGAGGTCAGCCCCAGCATTTT. Amino acid sequence: CASSSQGARGQPQHF.